This entry lists 2 T cell receptor beta chains sequenced from one sample in a study of identical twins. TCRdb called the 5' RACE reads again in MiXCR, with one record for every CDR3 protein. The sample has about 660,000 distinct CDR3 sequences; around 8.6% are singletons. The same sample was also used in a study of yellow fever vaccine responses in identical twins.

Sequences were obtained from PBMCs. These receptors were taken from a woman under 30 in good health.

The rearrangement joins TRBV7-9 to TRBJ2-2, with D maybe TRBD2 (5 bases). The CDR3 is made up of 17 amino acids. V gave up 4 bases and J gave up 1 base, with 16 bases separating them. CDR1 SEHNR and CDR2 FQNEAQ come from the germline V gene (reference sequence). The chain's CDR3 is CASSSFAGQVNTGELFF. CDR3 in DNA: TGTGCCAGCAGCTCATTCGCGGGCCAGGTGAACACCGGGGAGCTGTTTTTT.

V is TRBV3-1 and J is TRBJ2-1; D possibly uses TRBD1 or TRBD2 (6 bases each). The germline V and J ends were trimmed by 5 bases and 4 bases, with 15 bases remaining between them. Germline loops: CDR1 LGHDT, CDR2 YNNKEL (reference sequence). The CDR3 consists of 15 residues. This chain's CDR3 is CASSSTRGEYNEQFF. The CDR3 nucleotides are TGTGCCAGCAGCTCCACTAGGGGGGAGTACAATGAGCAGTTCTTC.